This T cell receptor beta chain was identified in a study of T cell responses to AZD1222 COVID-19 vaccine. Study-level information: Second-dose schedules of about 4 or about 12 weeks were combined.

Only in-frame clones appear in the TCRdb table, and some are missing; sequencing was by immunoSEQ multiplex PCR. The sample has 70,000 or so clones, around nine tenths seen once. Study-level findings and limits: Vaccine-related CD4 TCRs covered spike, predominating at 160-218 and 743-854. Donors were mostly white British, more females; clonal diversity possibly underestimated. The reported proportion of spike-specific TCRs targeting unmutated variant regions was nearly half.

The CDR3 runs 16 residues. In germline, CDR1 is LNHDA, CDR2 SQIVND (reference sequence). J lost 4 bases, V lost 6 bases, and 6 bases had no gene match. A word on this clone: What it recognizes is unknown.

The sequence derives from an adult in good health. Specimen: peripheral blood, collected on day 0 of AZD1222 vaccination. V is TRBV19 and J is TRBJ2-1, with 13 bases matching TRBD2. The CDR3 nucleotides read TGTGCCAGTAGACTAGCGGGAGGGGCTTTATACAATGAGCAGTTCTTC. Translated, it gives CASRLAGGALYNEQFF.